The next 8 T cell receptor beta chains were all read from a single sample in a study of shared clonotypes between healthy human individuals. Only in-frame clones appear in the TCRdb table, and some are missing; sequencing was by immunoSEQ multiplex PCR. The table shows 2 million or so clones, with roughly 94% occurring only once. The sample taken for sequencing was naive CD4+ T cells sorted from blood. Noted subset: CD45RA+ positively selected. Receptors were obtained from a man younger than 35 in good health.

This clone was recorded once. Other DNA sequences in this sample translate to the same CDR3. The chain carries TRBV19 and TRBJ2-7; D is unclear. The V and J ends lost 1 base and 3 bases respectively, with 7 bases between them. The CDR3 is 13 amino acids. CDR1 and CDR2 from the germline V gene are LNHDA and SQIVND (reference sequence). The CDR3 region is CASSIGQNYEQYF. The CDR3 DNA reads as TGTGCCAGTAGTATAGGGCAGAACTACGAGCAGTACTTC. Filled out from reference TRBV19 and TRBJ2-7, the complete variable domain reads DGGITQSPKYLFRKEGQNVTLSCEQNLNHDAMYWYRQDPGQGLRLIYYSQIVNDFQKGDIAEGYSVSREKKESFPLTVTSAQKNPTAFYLCASSIGQNYEQYFGPGTRLTVT.

With respect to this clone: The sample contains more than one DNA sequence encoding this CDR3. V usage is TRBV5-1 and J usage is TRBJ2-4, with D hard to call. CDR3 length: 14 residues. Looked up from germline, CDR1 is SGHRS and CDR2 is YFSETQ. The ends were cut back, 0 bases at V and 3 bases at J, with 7 bases in the middle. The CDR3 spells CASSLEGSKNIQYF. Written as DNA, the CDR3 is TGCGCCAGCAGCTTGGAAGGTAGCAAAAACATTCAGTACTTC.

The chain couples TRBV30 to TRBJ1-3; D gene ambiguous. V gave up 5 bases and J gave up 1 base, with 9 bases separating them. The CDR3 is 13 amino acids. Germline V gene data show CDR1 as GTSNPN and CDR2 as SVGIG (reference sequence). CDR3 coding DNA: TGTGCCTGGGAAGGGAAGTCTGGAAACACCATATATTTT. Amino acid sequence: CAWEGKSGNTIYF.

V is TRBV4-3 and J is TRBJ2-7; 7 bases are shared with TRBD2. The CDR3 has 15 residues. The V gene end was trimmed by 1 base and the J gene end by 1 base; junction bases not matched to a gene: 4. Germline-derived CDR1 and CDR2 are LGHNA and YSLEER. The chain's CDR3 is CASSQGQGGSYEQYF. The CDR3, as DNA: TGCGCCAGCAGCCAAGGGCAGGGAGGGTCCTACGAGCAGTACTTC.

A remark on this clone: The same CDR3 arises from other DNA sequences in this sample as well. The J gene is TRBJ1-2, the V gene TRBV19; D unresolved. V was shortened by 1 base and J by 3 bases, with 6 bases between the two germline ends. This CDR3 is 13 amino acids long. Per the germline V gene, CDR1 is LNHDA and CDR2 is SQIVND (reference sequence). CDR3 in amino acids: CASSIAGDYGYTF. The CDR3 DNA reads TGTGCCAGTAGTATAGCCGGGGACTATGGCTACACCTTC.

Notes on this clone: A read error may account for a junction end that differs from germline. The chain uses TRBV27 and TRBJ1-2; 9 bases match TRBD1. CDR1 and CDR2 from the germline V gene are MNHEY and SMNVEV (reference sequence). This CDR3 region has 15 residues. The CDR3 DNA is TGTGCCAGCAGTTTATCGAAGGGACAGGGAGCCCTATCCCGTTTC. Translation: CASSLSKGQGALSRF.

V is TRBV9 and J is TRBJ1-1; D gene uncertain. Germline CDR1 is SGDLS and CDR2 is YYNGEE. The CDR3 spans 14 residues. Trimming shortened V by 3 bases and J by 0 bases, and 9 bases separated the two germline ends. This CDR3 is CASSGELMNTEAFF. The CDR3 DNA reads as TGTGCCAGCAGCGGGGAGCTCATGAACACTGAAGCTTTCTTT.

The chain couples TRBV7-8 to TRBJ2-5, with no clear D. The CDR3 totals 13 residues. Trimming took off 5 bases at V and 5 bases at J, with 12 bases between the two ends. Looked up from germline, CDR1 is SGHVS and CDR2 is FQNEAQ. CDR3 DNA: TGTGCCAGCAGCAATGGACCGTTGGAGACCCAGTACTTC. Amino acid sequence: CASSNGPLETQYF.